Listed here are 20 T cell receptor beta chains from one sample, sequenced in a study of T cell repertoires in cytomegalovirus infection. TCRdb re-called the reads through MiXCR, storing one row per CDR3 protein. Of hundreds of thousands of distinct CDR3 sequences in the sample, approximately 24% are singletons; the top ten hold around 7.6%. The specimen was CD8+ T cells from PBMCs. The origin of the receptors is a human donor in good health (CMV status not recorded). Some clones in this sample may be carry-over from other donors' samples.

As regards this clonotype: The CDR3 does not end in the conserved phenylalanine or tryptophan, so this is likely a read error. The limits of the CDR3 on the DNA are not certain, so only TCRdb's listed CDR3 is given. This chain connects TRBV7-2 to TRBJ2-5; the table's D call TRBD2 went unverified against the DNA. Germline CDR1 reads SGHTA; CDR2 reads FQGNSA. The CDR3 length equals 15 residues, ends included. CDR3 in amino acids: CASSLTGGAQKTRYS.

This clonotype was seen a few times. The V and J genes are TRBV4-1 and TRBJ1-2, with D possibly being TRBD1 (5 bases). Trimming left V 3 bases short and J 6 bases short, with 14 bases between. The CDR3 runs 14 residues. The germline V gene encodes CDR1 MGHRA and CDR2 YSYEKL. The CDR3 is CASSHGAGADGYTF. The CDR3 DNA reads as TGCGCCAGCAGCCACGGAGCCGGGGCGGATGGCTACACCTTC.

This clonotype has only a few counts. V gene TRBV20-1 combines with J gene TRBJ2-1; 9 bases agree with TRBD1. The CDR3 loop spans 16 amino acids. Germline V lookup: CDR1 DFQATT, CDR2 SNEGSKA (reference sequence). With V trimmed by 6 bases and J by 4 bases, 13 bases remained unmatched. In DNA form, the CDR3 reads TGCAGTGCGCGATCCCCTGGACAGGGGCAATACAATGAGCAGTTCTTC. Protein: CSARSPGQGQYNEQFF.

This clonotype showed up just a few times. This chain links TRBV14 with TRBJ1-4; D uncertain. Trimming stripped 0 bases from V and 0 bases from J, with 17 bases between. Germline V gives CDR1 SGHDN, CDR2 FVKESK. The CDR3 runs 19 residues. Written as DNA, the CDR3 is TGTGCCAGCAGCCAAGATCACCCGGGAGGGATCGCAACTAATGAAAAACTGTTTTTT. Translated: CASSQDHPGGIATNEKLFF.

This clonotype was seen just once. A much larger clone differs by one base, so this may be a read error. V and J are TRBV12-3 or TRBV12-4 and TRBJ2-5, with D unclear. This CDR3 region has 14 residues. CDR3 region: CTSSLGPRLETQYF. CDR3 DNA sequence: TGTACCAGCAGTTTGGGCCCTCGACTGGAGACCCAGTACTTC.

This clonotype was counted ten times or more. The V call is TRBV7-8, the J call TRBJ2-1; D tentatively fits TRBD1 or TRBD2 (6 bases each). The CDR3 is 16 amino acids. Trimming took 5 bases from V and 3 from J, leaving 17 bases between them. Germline values: CDR1 SGHVS, CDR2 FQNEAQ. CDR3 residues: CASSPLGGPGYNEQFF. The CDR3 nucleotides are TGTGCCAGCAGCCCATTAGGGGGGCCGGGCTACAATGAGCAGTTCTTC.

The genes are TRBV11-3 and TRBJ2-2; D is possibly TRBD2 (6 bases). The ends were cut back, 5 bases at V and 0 bases at J, with 13 bases in the middle. Germline assignment: CDR1 SGHNT and CDR2 YENEEA. This CDR3 is 16 amino acids long. CDR3 nucleotide sequence: TGTGCCAGCAGCCGGAGGGATACCGCGAACACCGGGGAGCTGTTTTTT. This encodes CASSRRDTANTGELFF.

This chain joins TRBV5-6 and TRBJ2-2; D possibly corresponds to TRBD1 (5 bases). Germline lookup yields CDR1 SGHDT and CDR2 YYEEEE. This CDR3 comprises 16 residues. The ends were cut back, 0 bases at V and 3 bases at J, with 12 bases in the middle. The CDR3 here is CASSLVRETDTGELFF. CDR3 nucleotides: TGTGCCAGCAGCTTGGTCAGGGAAACTGACACCGGGGAGCTGTTTTTT.

Notes on this clonotype: A much larger clone differs by one base, so this may be a read error. The chain is built from TRBV27 and TRBJ1-6; unclear D gene. The CDR3 is 16 residues long. Looked up from germline, CDR1 is MNHEY and CDR2 is SMNVEV (reference sequence). The DNA for the CDR3 is TGTGCCAACAGTTTGTCGGTTCACTCCTATAATTCACCCCTCCACTTT. It yields the protein CANSLSVHSYNSPLHF.

The chain carries TRBV12-3 or TRBV12-4 and TRBJ2-3; TRBD2 matches at 9 bases. The CDR3 is 13 amino acids. Unmatched junction bases numbered 5, after V lost 11 bases and J lost 2 bases. CDR3 DNA sequence: TGTGCCTCTCTAGCGGGGACCACAGATACGCAGTATTTT. Translated: CASLAGTTDTQYF.

This clonotype was seen only a few times. V usage is TRBV20-1 and J usage is TRBJ2-1; tentatively, D is TRBD1 or TRBD2 (5 bases each). Germline V gene lookup returns CDR1 DFQATT and CDR2 SNEGSKA (reference sequence). V was shortened by 0 bases and J by 10 bases, with 22 bases between the two germline ends. This CDR3 has 16 amino acids. This chain's CDR3 is CSARDLRGVRTLEQFF. The DNA for the CDR3 is TGCAGTGCTAGAGATCTTCGGGGCGTTCGGACGTTGGAGCAGTTCTTC.

As for this clonotype: This may arise from a read error, as a much more abundant clone is one base away. V and J are TRBV6-5 and TRBJ1-2; 12 bases map to TRBD1. The germline gives CDR1 MNHEY, CDR2 SVGAGI. The CDR3 has 16 residues. The CDR3 region is CANSYGSGQGAFGYTF. CDR3 in DNA: TGTGCCAACAGTTACGGGTCGGGACAGGGGGCGTTTGGCTACACCTTC.

This clonotype turned up a few times. The rearrangement joins TRBV6-2 or TRBV6-3 to TRBJ2-1; 8 bases are shared with TRBD1. The CDR3 covers 17 residues. J gave up 3 bases and V 6 bases, and 13 bases lay outside the gene matches. Germline-derived CDR1 and CDR2 are MNHEY and SVGEGT. CDR3 sequence: CASSYFRTGSLYNEQFF. CDR3 bases: TGTGCCAGCAGCTATTTTCGGACAGGGTCCCTCTACAATGAGCAGTTCTTC.

The chain uses TRBV12-3 or TRBV12-4 and TRBJ2-1, with 10 bases identical to TRBD2. Trimming at V came to 5 bases and at J to 1 base, leaving 8 bases not matched to a gene. The CDR3 has 17 residues. The CDR3 DNA is TGTGCCAGCAGTGGATTGACTAGCGGGCGTTCCTACAATGAGCAGTTCTTC. This translates into CASSGLTSGRSYNEQFF.

The CDR3 DNA follows: TGTGCCAGCAGTTACTATGGACAGGCCTACGAGCAGTACGTC. Encoded protein: CASSYYGQAYEQYV. The rearrangement uses TRBV6-2 or TRBV6-3 and TRBJ2-7, with 7 bases fitting TRBD1. V was pared by 1 base and J by 2 bases, with 2 bases of the junction left unmatched. The length of the CDR3 is 14 residues. CDR1 and CDR2 from the germline V gene are MNHEY and SVGEGT.

J is TRBJ2-1 and V is TRBV27, with 7 bases matching TRBD2. The CDR3 is made up of 11 amino acids. V shed 6 bases, J shed 11 bases, and the junction held 4 bases outside the gene matches. CDR1 is MNHEY and CDR2 is SMNVEV in the germline V gene (reference sequence). CDR3 bases: TGTGCCAGCAGCACCGGGAGGCAGCAGTTCTTC. As protein: CASSTGRQQFF.

This clonotype was seen many times. The V and J genes are TRBV7-9 and TRBJ2-7; D is ambiguous. Deletions cut 2 bases from V and 6 bases from J, with 11 bases between. CDR3 length: 13 residues. The germline V gene encodes CDR1 SEHNR and CDR2 FQNEAQ (reference sequence). As DNA, the CDR3 is TGTGCCAGCAGCTTACCCTATCTATCCGAGCAGTACTTC. Its translation: CASSLPYLSEQYF.

Ten or more counts support this clonotype. This chain joins TRBV7-8 and TRBJ2-1, with a possible D match to TRBD2 (5 bases). The CDR3 is 15 residues long. V lost 6 bases and J lost 4, with 16 bases in between. The germline V gene has CDR1 SGHVS and CDR2 FQNEAQ. The CDR3 nucleotides are TGTGCCAGCAGTTTGACTACGGCTCTTTACAATGAGCAGTTCTTC. Its protein product is CASSLTTALYNEQFF.

This clonotype appeared a few times. The V call is TRBV2, the J call TRBJ2-3; 7 bases are shared with TRBD2. Germline V gene lookup returns CDR1 SNHLY and CDR2 FYNNEI. The CDR3 runs 16 residues. Trimming took 1 base from V and 4 from J; bases not matched to a gene: 8. CDR3 bases: TGTGCCAGCAGTGAAGGCGTTGTGACTAGCCCAGATACGCAGTATTTT. Its protein is CASSEGVVTSPDTQYF.

The gene calls are TRBV20-1 and TRBJ1-6; D is uncertain. The CDR3 is 11 amino acids. The V gene lost 3 bases and the J gene lost 9 bases, with 6 bases spanning the gap. Germline CDR1 reads DFQATT; CDR2 reads SNEGSKA (reference sequence). The CDR3, as DNA: TGCAGTGCTAGGCCTCTTTCACCCCTCCACTTT. It is translated as CSARPLSPLHF.